This T cell receptor beta chain originates from a study of breast tumors, draining lymph nodes, adjacent tissues. The germline V gene has CDR1 LGHDT and CDR2 YNNKEL (reference sequence). The CDR3 loop spans 12 amino acids. TCRdb reprocessed the multiplex PCR reads via MiXCR and lists one record per CDR3 protein. The sample has 270,000 or so distinct CDR3 sequences, under 35% seen once. Samples came from axillary lymph nodes draining the breast cancer. The study, taken as a whole, reports: Compared with lymph nodes, tumors were less diverse; compared with nontumor tissue, more. Data fit most tumor T cells coming from lymph node, expanding in tumor.

This clonotype appeared many times. Antigen unknown. The J gene is TRBJ2-5, the V gene TRBV3-1; 7 bases line up with TRBD1. The clonotype comes from a female donor with breast cancer. Some clones in this sample may be carry-over from other donors' samples. The sample was axillary lymph node tissue. The chain's CDR3 is CVIQGYQETQYF. In DNA form, the CDR3 reads TGTGTAATACAGGGGTACCAAGAGACCCAGTACTTC.